These T cell receptor beta chains were read from a single sample in a study of T cell repertoires in cytomegalovirus infection. Antigens for these TCRs are unknown. TCRdb re-derived calls from the reads in MiXCR, one entry per CDR3 protein. The sample has about 830,000 distinct CDR3 sequences; approximately 32% are singletons. This specimen was cultured CD8+ T cells from PBMCs, taken from culture after CMV antigen stimulation. These receptors originate from a human donor in good health (CMV status not recorded). Some clones in this sample may be carry-over from other donors' samples. Each CDR3 is given with its conserved first and last residue. The order of the fields is V gene, CDR3 length, J gene, CDR3 protein.

V: TRBV15
length: 19
J: TRBJ2-3
CDR3: CATSAPREVISPSTDTQYF

V: TRBV7-6
length: 12
J: TRBJ2-3
CDR3: CASSFAADTQYF

V: TRBV19
length: 11
J: TRBJ1-1
CDR3: CASSMSLEAFF

V: TRBV4-3
length: 16
J: TRBJ1-2
CDR3: CASSQDQGDRGYGYTF

V: TRBV27
length: 15
J: TRBJ1-6
CDR3: CASSSGQFSDSPLHF

V: TRBV12-3/TRBV12-4
length: 13
J: TRBJ1-2
CDR3: CASSLDGDYGYTF

V: TRBV6-2/TRBV6-3
length: 15
J: TRBJ1-1
CDR3: CASRIKRDTATEAFF

V: TRBV7-2
length: 14
J: TRBJ1-2
CDR3: CASSFEGGSYGYTF

V: TRBV27
length: 14
J: TRBJ1-3
CDR3: CASSFGGSGNTIYF

V: TRBV7-9
length: 14
J: TRBJ2-7
CDR3: CASRRPGLSYEQYF

V: TRBV29-1
length: 9
J: TRBJ1-2
CDR3: CSVDGFYTF

V: TRBV5-5
length: 16
J: TRBJ1-1
CDR3: CASSSEGQSSWPEAFF

V: TRBV7-9
length: 15
J: TRBJ2-7
CDR3: CASSTFLGGSYEQYF

V: TRBV28
length: 14
J: TRBJ2-5
CDR3: CASRNRRVKETQYF

V: TRBV6-5
length: 12
J: TRBJ1-6
CDR3: CVSSYVDSPLHF

V: TRBV7-2
length: 14
J: TRBJ2-1
CDR3: CASSGQGPYNEQFF

V: TRBV6-5
length: 13
J: TRBJ2-1
CDR3: CASSYAYNNEQFF

V: TRBV5-8
length: 14
J: TRBJ2-7
CDR3: CASSLEQGVYEQYF

V: TRBV6-2/TRBV6-3
length: 17
J: TRBJ1-2
CDR3: CASSTLLPGQGVYGYTF

V: TRBV7-6
length: 16
J: TRBJ1-1
CDR3: CASSLPADGMNTEAFF

V: TRBV4-3
length: 16
J: TRBJ1-2
CDR3: CASSQDPEHIAWGYTF

V: TRBV7-4
length: 15
J: TRBJ1-2
CDR3: CASSLATGCNYGYTF

V: TRBV7-8
length: 13
J: TRBJ2-5
CDR3: CASSLEAKETQYF

V: TRBV12-3/TRBV12-4
length: 14
J: TRBJ1-1
CDR3: CASTLTGGGTEAFF

V: TRBV7-2
length: 13
J: TRBJ2-7
CDR3: CASSFTGYHEQYF

V: TRBV27
length: 16
J: TRBJ2-7
CDR3: CASSPSVGGRNYEQYF

V: TRBV12-3/TRBV12-4
length: 13
J: TRBJ2-2
CDR3: CASSFIGAGELFF

V: TRBV12-3/TRBV12-4
length: 15
J: TRBJ1-2
CDR3: CASSLGRGANYGYTF

V: TRBV6-1
length: 15
J: TRBJ2-3
CDR3: CASSEGREFTDTQYF